This passage covers 18 T cell receptor beta chains from one sample sequenced in a study of shared clonotypes between healthy human individuals (dated by TCRdb to about 2020). Receptor amplification or capture employed the immunoSEQ multiplex PCR assay. The table comes from immuneACCESS by way of TCRdb, which keeps in-frame sequences with V and J called. Part of the clones is missing from these tables; in studies checked, under half for an unresolved V gene and the rest for unknown reasons. The sample table holds around 690,000 clones, of which about nine tenths were seen once. The top ten constitute about a third of the sample. The specimen sequenced was memory CD8+ T cells from PBMCs. Taken with the paper, the label for cell subset or site translates to: CD45RO+ cells pooled with CCR7-negative TemRA cells. These TCRs come from a man aged 18 to 30 in good health. Some clones in this sample may be carry-over from other donors' samples.

The chain joins TRBV27 to TRBJ1-2; D is unclear. The CDR3 consists of 12 residues. Germline CDR1 is MNHEY and CDR2 is SMNVEV (reference sequence). With 8 bases removed from V and 2 bases from J, the gap between germline ends came to 9 bases. CDR3 region: CASHDWNYGYTF. The CDR3 coding sequence is TGTGCCAGCCACGACTGGAACTATGGCTACACCTTC.

Concerning this clone: The identical CDR3 is also encoded by other nucleotide sequences in the sample. V usage is TRBV9 and J usage is TRBJ1-4; D possibly corresponds to TRBD1 (5 bases). Looked up from germline, CDR1 is SGDLS and CDR2 is YYNGEE. The ends were cut back, 0 bases at V and 3 bases at J, with 9 bases in the middle. The length of the CDR3 is 15 residues. This CDR3 reads CASSVVGGANEKLFF. CDR3 nucleotide sequence: TGTGCCAGCAGCGTAGTCGGGGGGGCTAATGAAAAACTGTTTTTT.

The chain combines TRBV9 with TRBJ2-3; D uncertain. Per the germline V gene, CDR1 is SGDLS and CDR2 is YYNGEE. This CDR3 is built from 14 residues. V was cut by 3 bases and J by 0 bases, with 8 bases left in between. CDR3 nucleotides: TGTGCCAGCAGCGCGTTTGACAGCACAGATACGCAGTATTTT. It specifies CASSAFDSTDTQYF.

The chain has TRBV5-1 and TRBJ2-7; D is ambiguous. This CDR3 is built from 13 residues. The germline V and J ends were trimmed by 2 bases and 1 base, with 7 bases remaining between them. Germline assignment: CDR1 SGHRS and CDR2 YFSETQ. DNA of the CDR3: TGCGCCAGCAGCTTAGTGAGTTCCTACGAGCAGTACTTC. It is translated as CASSLVSSYEQYF.

This clone appeared once. The chain couples TRBV27 to TRBJ1-3; D not resolved. Looked up from germline, CDR1 is MNHEY and CDR2 is SMNVEV (reference sequence). V lost 8 bases to trimming and J lost 3 bases, with 14 bases between them. The CDR3 spans 14 residues. CDR3 bases: TGTGCCAGCTCCCCGGGCGGTAATGGAAACACCATATATTTT. Translation: CASSPGGNGNTIYF.

The gene calls are TRBV19 and TRBJ1-2; D might be TRBD1 (5 bases). The ends were cut back, 4 bases at V and 3 bases at J, with 18 bases in the middle. The CDR3 is 16 amino acids. The V gene's germline CDR1 is LNHDA and CDR2 SQIVND (reference sequence). The CDR3 sequence is CASSKSGGKDYYGYTF. The CDR3 DNA is TGTGCCAGTAGTAAGAGCGGGGGAAAGGATTACTATGGCTACACCTTC.

The chain has TRBV19 and TRBJ2-7, with 9 nucleotides matching TRBD1. Germline V gives CDR1 LNHDA, CDR2 SQIVND (reference sequence). The CDR3 has 13 amino acids. After removal of 5 bases from V and 5 bases from J, the junction contained 4 bases not matched to a gene. CDR3 amino acids: CASSVTGGHEQYF. CDR3 coding DNA: TGTGCCAGTAGTGTCACAGGGGGCCACGAGCAGTACTTC.

V gene TRBV10-2 combines with J gene TRBJ2-1; TRBD2 aligns across 8 bases. The CDR3 consists of 15 residues. Trimming cost V 4 bases and J 4 bases; bases outside gene matches: 6. From germline, CDR1 is WSHSY and CDR2 SAAADI. CDR3 coding DNA: TGCGCCAGCAGTGTCACTAGCGGAGTTTACAATGAGCAGTTCTTC. Protein: CASSVTSGVYNEQFF.

J is TRBJ1-1 and V is TRBV28; 7 bases line up with TRBD1. Germline V gene lookup returns CDR1 MDHEN and CDR2 SYDVKM. V was clipped by 6 bases and J by 4 bases; unmatched bases: 8. The CDR3 extends over 14 amino acids. CDR3 DNA sequence: TGTGCCAGCAGAGAGACAGGGTCCCGCACTGAAGCTTTCTTT. Translating it yields CASRETGSRTEAFF.

The chain recombines TRBV7-9 with TRBJ2-3; D is unresolved. Per the germline V gene, CDR1 is SEHNR and CDR2 is FQNEAQ (reference sequence). Deletions cut 3 bases from V and 6 bases from J, with 7 bases between. The CDR3 length is 12 residues. This CDR3 reads CASSFGADTQYF. For the CDR3, the DNA is TGTGCCAGCAGCTTTGGAGCGGATACGCAGTATTTT.

The rearrangement links TRBV7-6 to TRBJ2-5; D ambiguous. The V end was cut by 5 bases, the J end by 7 bases, with 17 bases between. Germline assignment: CDR1 SGHVS and CDR2 FNYEAQ. The CDR3 runs 14 residues. The CDR3 here is CASSQKGSQRTQYF. Written as DNA, the CDR3 is TGTGCCAGCAGCCAGAAAGGGTCCCAGCGGACCCAGTACTTC.

This chain uses TRBV4-1 with TRBJ2-7; TRBD2 matches 7 bases. V trimming: 0 bases; J trimming: 6 bases; junction bases outside the gene matches: 11. Germline CDR1 MGHRA, CDR2 YSYEKL. This CDR3 is 16 amino acids long. CDR3 residues: CASSQEGWSPGGEQYF. The CDR3 bases are TGCGCCAGCAGCCAAGAGGGCTGGAGCCCGGGGGGCGAGCAGTACTTC.

V usage is TRBV27 and J usage is TRBJ2-3; 7 bases agree with TRBD1. V lost 4 bases, J lost 3 bases, and 7 bases stayed unmatched. In germline, CDR1 is MNHEY, CDR2 SMNVEV (reference sequence). The CDR3 is 15 amino acids. The CDR3 spells CASSSAQGRTDTQYF. CDR3 nucleotide sequence: TGTGCCAGCAGTTCGGCACAGGGGCGAACAGATACGCAGTATTTT.

The genes are TRBV19 and TRBJ1-1; 7 positions match TRBD1. V lost 5 bases and J lost 5; bases outside the gene matches: 11. The CDR3 loop spans 15 amino acids. Germline lookup yields CDR1 LNHDA and CDR2 SQIVND (reference sequence). The CDR3 is CASSWTGGYGTEAFF. Here the CDR3 DNA reads TGTGCCAGTAGTTGGACAGGTGGGTACGGAACTGAAGCTTTCTTT.

V is TRBV28 and J is TRBJ1-5; 8 nucleotides agree with TRBD1. Trimming took 3 bases from V and 6 from J; bases not matched to a gene: 1. The CDR3 totals 13 residues. CDR1 and CDR2 from the germline V gene are MDHEN and SYDVKM. CDR3 residues: CASSLTGVQPQHF. The DNA of the CDR3 is TGTGCCAGCAGTTTGACAGGGGTTCAGCCCCAGCATTTT.

The CDR3 nucleotides read TGCGCCAGCAGCTGGGGATTAGGGAGCTACAACTATGGCTACACCTTC. It encodes CASSWGLGSYNYGYTF. The chain couples TRBV5-1 to TRBJ1-2; no firm D call. The germline gives CDR1 SGHRS, CDR2 YFSETQ. V was cut by 3 bases and J by 2 bases, with 17 bases left in between. The CDR3 is 16 amino acids.

The chain is built from TRBV14 and TRBJ2-7; possibly TRBD1 or TRBD2 for D (5 bases each). Germline CDR1 SGHDN, CDR2 FVKESK. Trimming cost V 5 bases and J 6 bases, with 20 bases left between them. The CDR3 totals 15 residues. In DNA form, the CDR3 reads TGTGCCAGCAGCTCTAGGAAGGGGACGGCGACCGAGCAGTACTTC. Translated: CASSSRKGTATEQYF.

This clone was counted a few times. The chain combines TRBV19 with TRBJ1-1, with D unresolved. Between the trimmed V and J ends, which lost 5 bases and 5 bases, there was a span of 6 bases. The germline CDR1 and CDR2 sequences are LNHDA and SQIVND (reference sequence). The CDR3 extends over 11 amino acids. This chain's CDR3 is CASSEFTEAFF. For the CDR3, the DNA is TGTGCCAGTAGTGAGTTTACTGAAGCTTTCTTT.